The 12 T cell receptor beta chains below were found in one sample sequenced in a study of post-analysis software for immune sequencing data. Study-level results: Among roughly five TRBV segments more frequent in patients than controls were TRBV5-6, TRBV5-1 and TRBV20-1.

The TCR beta cDNA libraries carried unique molecular identifiers. One entry per CDR3 protein results from TCRdb running MiXCR on the PCR reads. Here the sample spans about 400,000 distinct CDR3 sequences, 30% to 45% being singletons. No antigen has been assigned to these receptors. Sequencing input: blood. The receptor source for this set is a girl aged 5-17 years with multiple sclerosis.

This chain uses TRBV29-1 with TRBJ1-1; D is possibly TRBD1 (5 bases). Germline CDR1 reads SQVTM; CDR2 reads ANQGSEA. This CDR3 has 14 amino acids. V dropped 7 bases and J dropped 1 base, with 16 bases sitting between them. CDR3 amino acids: CSARRGRENTEAFF. In DNA, the CDR3 is TGCAGCGCCCGGCGGGGCAGGGAGAACACTGAAGCTTTCTTT.

V and J are TRBV3-1 and TRBJ1-2; unclear D gene. V was pared by 2 bases and J by 6 bases, with 16 bases between. Germline-derived CDR1 and CDR2 are LGHDT and YNNKEL (reference sequence). The CDR3 covers 15 residues. The chain's CDR3 is CASSQTALGRDGYTF. CDR3 in DNA: TGTGCCAGCAGCCAAACCGCATTGGGGAGAGATGGCTACACCTTC. Complete variable domain (other parts from reference TRBV3-1 and TRBJ1-2): DTAVSQTPKYLVTQMGNDKSIKCEQNLGHDTMYWYKQDSKKFLKIMFSYNNKELIINETVPNRFSPKSPDKAHLNLHINSLELGDSAVYFCASSQTALGRDGYTFGSGTRLTVV.

This clonotype has more than one count but fewer than ten. Sequence at one end of the junction differs from germline and may be a read error. The CDR3 DNA sequence: TGCAGTGCAATGACAGGGGTCAGCTCCTACACTGAGCAGTTCTTC. Translated: CSAMTGVSSYTEQFF. The chain links TRBV20-1 to TRBJ2-1; 8 bases match TRBD1. The germline V gene encodes CDR1 DFQATT and CDR2 SNEGSKA (reference sequence). This CDR3 has 15 residues.

The rearrangement uses TRBV7-9 and TRBJ2-4; D possibly corresponds to TRBD1 (5 bases). The CDR3 spans 14 residues. Trimming cost V 1 base and J 9 bases, with 13 bases left between them. Germline V gene lookup returns CDR1 SEHNR and CDR2 FQNEAQ (reference sequence). The CDR3 DNA follows: TGTGCCAGCAGCTTAGAGGCCTTGGGGCGCATTCAGTACTTC. Translating gives CASSLEALGRIQYF.

This clonotype was seen repeatedly, ten times or more. The chain carries TRBV20-1 and TRBJ2-7, with TRBD1 matching over 9 bases. This CDR3 region has 13 residues. Per the germline V gene, CDR1 is DFQATT and CDR2 is SNEGSKA (reference sequence). With 4 bases clipped from V and 3 bases from J, the junction kept 4 bases outside the gene matches. The CDR3 loop reads CSAMRDRDYEQYF. CDR3 nucleotide sequence: TGCAGTGCTATGCGGGACAGGGACTACGAGCAGTACTTC.

This clonotype was seen only a few times. The chain links TRBV7-9 to TRBJ2-1, with 11 bases fitting TRBD2. This CDR3 has 15 residues. The germline V gene encodes CDR1 SEHNR and CDR2 FQNEAQ (reference sequence). V shed 5 bases, J shed 8 bases, and the junction held 8 bases outside the gene matches. The CDR3 loop is CASSPWLAGGYEQFF. The CDR3 nucleotides read TGTGCCAGCAGCCCCTGGCTAGCGGGGGGTTATGAGCAGTTCTTC.

The chain is built from TRBV7-9 and TRBJ2-7; no firm D call. Germline assignment: CDR1 SEHNR and CDR2 FQNEAQ (reference sequence). The CDR3 spans 12 residues. V gave up 3 bases and J gave up 7 bases, with 10 bases separating them. CDR3 region: CASSFPLREQYF. Written as DNA, the CDR3 is TGTGCCAGCAGCTTTCCCTTGAGAGAGCAGTACTTC. The full variable domain, its missing parts supplied by reference TRBV7-9 and TRBJ2-7, is DTGVSQNPRHKITKRGQNVTFRCDPISEHNRLYWYRQTLGQGPEFLTYFQNEAQLEKSRLLSDRFSAERPKGSFSTLEIQRTEQGDSAMYLCASSFPLREQYFGPGTRLTVT.

This sequence joins TRBV6-5 and TRBJ2-7, with 10 bases that match TRBD1. This CDR3 is 19 amino acids long. The germline V gene has CDR1 MNHEY and CDR2 SVGAGI. The V gene end was trimmed by 2 bases and the J gene end by 3 bases; junction bases not matched to a gene: 16. In DNA form, the CDR3 reads TGTGCCAGCAGTTACGCAACCCGGCCCTGGGGGACAGGGGTCTACGAGCAGTACTTC. It specifies CASSYATRPWGTGVYEQYF.

The rearrangement uses TRBV6-5 and TRBJ2-6, with a weak D call TRBD1 (5 bases). The CDR3 consists of 15 residues. CDR1 is MNHEY, CDR2 SVGAGI, per germline. Trimming removed 7 bases from V and 0 bases from J, with 10 bases in between. CDR3 region: CASTDTGSGANVLTF. The CDR3 bases are TGTGCCAGCACCGATACAGGCTCTGGGGCCAACGTCCTGACTTTC.

The chain recombines TRBV6-5 with TRBJ1-1, with D perhaps TRBD1 (5 bases). V dropped 7 bases and J dropped 1 base, with 16 bases sitting between them. Germline V gene sequence: CDR1 MNHEY, CDR2 SVGAGI. This CDR3 is 15 amino acids long. The CDR3 here is CASKISGTANTEAFF. CDR3 nucleotides: TGTGCCAGCAAAATCTCCGGGACGGCGAACACTGAAGCTTTCTTT.

This rearrangement joins TRBV6-2 or TRBV6-3 to TRBJ2-7; 11 nucleotides align to TRBD2. Germline V gives CDR1 MNHEY, CDR2 SVGEGT. After removal of 5 bases from V and 6 bases from J, the junction contained 9 bases not matched to a gene. The CDR3 loop spans 15 amino acids. The CDR3 is CASSRTSGHAPEQYF. CDR3 in DNA: TGTGCCAGCAGTCGGACTAGCGGGCATGCCCCCGAGCAGTACTTC.

The chain joins TRBV5-1 to TRBJ2-7; D remains unclear. Looked up from germline, CDR1 is SGHRS and CDR2 is YFSETQ. V lost 4 bases, J lost 3 bases, and 11 bases lay in between. The length of the CDR3 is 13 residues. The CDR3 sequence: CASSPRMGYEQYF. The CDR3 DNA is TGCGCCAGCAGCCCAAGGATGGGCTACGAGCAGTACTTC. The full variable domain, completed using reference TRBV5-1 and TRBJ2-7, is KAGVTQTPRYLIKTRGQQVTLSCSPISGHRSVSWYQQTPGQGLQFLFEYFSETQRNKGNFPGRFSGRQFSNSRSEMNVSTLELGDSALYLCASSPRMGYEQYFGPGTRLTVT.